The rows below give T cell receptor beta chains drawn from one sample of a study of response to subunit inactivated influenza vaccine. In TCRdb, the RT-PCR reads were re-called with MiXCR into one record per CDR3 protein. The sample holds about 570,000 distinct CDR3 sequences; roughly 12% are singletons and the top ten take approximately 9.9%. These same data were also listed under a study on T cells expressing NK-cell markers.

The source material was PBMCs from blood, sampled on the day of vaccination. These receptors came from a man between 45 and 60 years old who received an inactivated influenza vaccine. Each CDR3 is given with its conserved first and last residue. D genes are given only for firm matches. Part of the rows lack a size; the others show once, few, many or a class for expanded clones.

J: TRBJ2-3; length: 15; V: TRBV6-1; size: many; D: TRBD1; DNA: TGTGCCAGCAGTCCGGGACAGGGGCCGTCAGATACGCAGTATTTT; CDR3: CASSPGQGPSDTQYF
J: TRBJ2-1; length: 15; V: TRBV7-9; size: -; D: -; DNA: TGTGCCAGCAGCTTAATTAGGGGAACGTCCAATGAGCAGTTCTTC; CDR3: CASSLIRGTSNEQFF
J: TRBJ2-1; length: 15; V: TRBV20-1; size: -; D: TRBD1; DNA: TGCAGTGCTAGAGATGGAATGGACAGGGTACATGAGCAGTTCTTC; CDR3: CSARDGMDRVHEQFF
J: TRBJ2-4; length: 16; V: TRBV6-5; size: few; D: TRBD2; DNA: TGTGCCAGCAGTTACCTACTAGCGGGATGGGAAAACATTCAGTACTTC; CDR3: CASSYLLAGWENIQYF
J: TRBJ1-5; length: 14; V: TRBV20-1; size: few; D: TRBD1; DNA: TGCAGCCAACCGGGACAGGGAACCAATCAGCCCCAGCATTTT; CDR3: CSQPGQGTNQPQHF
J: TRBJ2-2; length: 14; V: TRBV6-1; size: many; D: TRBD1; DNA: TGTGCCAGCAGTACAGGGGGGAACACCGGGGAGCTGTTTTTT; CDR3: CASSTGGNTGELFF
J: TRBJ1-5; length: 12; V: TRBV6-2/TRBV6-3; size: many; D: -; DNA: TGTGCCAGTCGGGACGGGAATCAGCCCCAGCATTTT; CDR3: CASRDGNQPQHF
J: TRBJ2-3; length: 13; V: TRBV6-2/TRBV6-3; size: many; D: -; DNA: TGTGCCAGCAGTTACACTGACCCAGATACGCAGTATTTT; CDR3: CASSYTDPDTQYF
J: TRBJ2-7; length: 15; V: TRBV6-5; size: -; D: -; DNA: TGTGCCAGCAGTTACTGGCCAGGGGATGCCTACGAGCAGTACTTC; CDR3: CASSYWPGDAYEQYF
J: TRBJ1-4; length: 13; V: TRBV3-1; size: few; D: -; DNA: TGTGCCAGCAGCTGGGACTCGCCCCAAAAACTGTTTTTT; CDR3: CASSWDSPQKLFF
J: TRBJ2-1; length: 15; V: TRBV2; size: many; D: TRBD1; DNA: TGTGCCAGCAGTGTATTAGGGGGCAGATACAATGAGCAGTTCTTC; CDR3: CASSVLGGRYNEQFF
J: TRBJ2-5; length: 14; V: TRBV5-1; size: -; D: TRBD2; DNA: TGCGCCAGCAGCTCACTAGCGTCCCAAGAGACCCAGTACTTC; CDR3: CASSSLASQETQYF
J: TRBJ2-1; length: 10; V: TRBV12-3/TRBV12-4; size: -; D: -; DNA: TGTGCCAGCAGCCAACTTAGGCAGTTCTTC; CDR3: CASSQLRQFF
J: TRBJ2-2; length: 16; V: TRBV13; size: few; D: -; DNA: TGTGCCAGCAGCTTAGTTTGGGGTCTCAACACCGGGGAGCTGTTTTTT; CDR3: CASSLVWGLNTGELFF
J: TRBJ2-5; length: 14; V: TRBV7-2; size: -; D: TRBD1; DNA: TGTGCCAGCAGCTCGACAGGGGGCTTGGAGACCCAGTACTTC; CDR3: CASSSTGGLETQYF
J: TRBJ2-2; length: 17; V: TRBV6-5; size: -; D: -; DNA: TGTGCCAGCAGTTACTCGAGTGTTCTACATCCCACCGGGGAGCTGTTTTTT; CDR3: CASSYSSVLHPTGELFF
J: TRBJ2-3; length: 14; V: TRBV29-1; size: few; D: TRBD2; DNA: TGCAGCGGGCGACTAGCGGGGAGCACAGATACGCAGTATTTT; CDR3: CSGRLAGSTDTQYF
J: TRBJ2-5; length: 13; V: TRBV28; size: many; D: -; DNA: TGTGCCAGCAGGGTACCGGGCCGGGACAAAGAGTACTTC; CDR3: CASRVPGRDKEYF
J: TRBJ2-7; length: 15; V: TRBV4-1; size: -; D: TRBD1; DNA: TGCGCCAGCAGCCACGCCCAGACAGGGGTCGACGAGCAGTACTTC; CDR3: CASSHAQTGVDEQYF
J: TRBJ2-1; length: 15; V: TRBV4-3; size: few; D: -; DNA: TGCGCCAGCAGCCAAGACAGGGGAATATCAGCCGAGCAGTTCTTC; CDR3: CASSQDRGISAEQFF
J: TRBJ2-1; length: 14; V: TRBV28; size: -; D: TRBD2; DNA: TGTGCCAAAGCGACTAGCGGGGTACGCAATGAGCAGTTCTTC; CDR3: CAKATSGVRNEQFF
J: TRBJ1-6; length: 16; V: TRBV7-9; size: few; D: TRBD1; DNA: TGTGCCAGCAGCTCCCAACGACAGGGGGCTCGTTCACCCCTCCACTTT; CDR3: CASSSQRQGARSPLHF
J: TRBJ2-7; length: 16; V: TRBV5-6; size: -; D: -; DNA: TGTGCCAGCAGCTGGGGTAATGGCAGGCGCGTCTACGAGCAGTACTTC; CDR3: CASSWGNGRRVYEQYF
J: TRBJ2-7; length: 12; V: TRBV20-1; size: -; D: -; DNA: TGCAGTGCTAGAGCGTCCGCCTACGAGCAGTACTTC; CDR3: CSARASAYEQYF
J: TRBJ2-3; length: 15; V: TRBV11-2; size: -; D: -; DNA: TGTGCCAGCAGCCCGACAGTTTTAGGCACAGATACGCAGTATTTT; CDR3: CASSPTVLGTDTQYF
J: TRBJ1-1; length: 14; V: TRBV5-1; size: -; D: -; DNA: TGCGCCAGCAGCTTGGTAGGGGTCGGCACTGAAGCTTTCTTT; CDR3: CASSLVGVGTEAFF
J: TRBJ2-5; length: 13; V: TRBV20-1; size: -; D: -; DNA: TGCAGTGCTAGAGAGGCCCCCGGGGAGACCCAGTACTTC; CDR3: CSAREAPGETQYF
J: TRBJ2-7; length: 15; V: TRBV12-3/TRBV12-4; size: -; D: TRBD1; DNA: TGTGCCAGCAGTTTAGACGGGACAGGGTTGCACGAGCAGTACTTC; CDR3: CASSLDGTGLHEQYF
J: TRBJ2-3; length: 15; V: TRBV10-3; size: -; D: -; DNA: TGTGCCATCAGTGAGGTAGGGGTTGGCACAGATACGCAGTATTTT; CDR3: CAISEVGVGTDTQYF
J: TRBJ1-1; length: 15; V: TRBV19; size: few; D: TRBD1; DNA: TGTGCCAGTAGTTACGACAGGGGTGTGAACACTGAAGCTTTCTTT; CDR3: CASSYDRGVNTEAFF
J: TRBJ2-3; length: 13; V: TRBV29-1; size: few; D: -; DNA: TGCAGCGTCAGGGTTTCTAGCACAGATACGCAGTATTTT; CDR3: CSVRVSSTDTQYF
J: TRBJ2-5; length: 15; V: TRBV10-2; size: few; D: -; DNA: TGCGCCAGCAGACCTATCCGGGCCGCCGCGGAGACCCAGTACTTC; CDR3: CASRPIRAAAETQYF
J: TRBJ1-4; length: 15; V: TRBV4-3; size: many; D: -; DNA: TGCGCCAGCAGCCAAGGGTCAGGGATTGGGGAAAAACTGTTTTTT; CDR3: CASSQGSGIGEKLFF
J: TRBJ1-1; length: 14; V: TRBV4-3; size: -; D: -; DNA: TGCGCCAGCAGCCAAGCAGCGGGAATCACTGAAGCTTTCTTT; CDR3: CASSQAAGITEAFF
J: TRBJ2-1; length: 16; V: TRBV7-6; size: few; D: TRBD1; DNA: TGTGCCAGCAGCTTAGATCCTGGACAGGGCTACAATGAGCAGTTCTTC; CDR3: CASSLDPGQGYNEQFF